This TCR beta chain was identified during a study of CD8+CD57+ T cells in acquired aplastic anemia. Looking at the study overall: Across the sorted CD4+ and CD8+ cells, DNA amounts averaged roughly 3.5 ug. Study-wide results and limits: Patients and controls turned out to have 25 to 30 CD8+ CDR3 sequences in common.

The ends were cut back, 6 bases at V and 1 base at J, with 7 bases in the middle. CDR3 length: 12 amino acids. CDR1 is SGHTA, CDR2 FQGTGA, per germline. TCR beta VDJ and CDR3 were profiled, and genomic DNA was the template. Each CDR3 protein gets one entry after TCRdb re-called the reads with MiXCR. Among around 180,000 distinct CDR3 sequences listed, 50% to 75% were seen once. Points on this clonotype: The antigen is unknown.

The sequenced sample consisted of sorted CD4+, CD8+, or CD8+CD57+ T cells (not recorded which) from PBMCs. The chain couples TRBV7-3 to TRBJ2-7; TRBD1 is a possible D gene (5 bases). The receptor's source is a human donor with severe aplastic anemia or a healthy control (not recorded which). In nucleotides, the CDR3 is TGTGCCAGCAGACCAGGGTCCTACGAGCAGTACTTC. This codes for CASRPGSYEQYF.